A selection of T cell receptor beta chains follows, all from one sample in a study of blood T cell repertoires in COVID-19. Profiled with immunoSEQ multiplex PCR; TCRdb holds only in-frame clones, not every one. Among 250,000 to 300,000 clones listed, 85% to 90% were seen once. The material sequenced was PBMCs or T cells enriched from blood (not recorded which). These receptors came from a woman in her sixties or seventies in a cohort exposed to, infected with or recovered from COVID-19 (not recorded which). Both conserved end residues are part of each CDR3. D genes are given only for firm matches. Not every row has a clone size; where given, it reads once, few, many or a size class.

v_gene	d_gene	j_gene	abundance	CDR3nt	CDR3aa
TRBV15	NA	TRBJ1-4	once	TGTGCCACGAGAAGGGGCGAAACTAATGAAAAACTGTTTTTT	CATRRGETNEKLFF
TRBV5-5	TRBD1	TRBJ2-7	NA	TGTGCCAGCAGCGGGGACAGGGGGCAATCCTACGAGCAGTACTTC	CASSGDRGQSYEQYF
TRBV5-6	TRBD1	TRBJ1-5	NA	TGTGCCAGCCAGAAGGCCGGGACAGCGGACAATCAGCCCCAGCATTTT	CASQKAGTADNQPQHF
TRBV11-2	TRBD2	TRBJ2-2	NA	TGTGCCAGCAGCTTACGGCTAGCGGGGAACACCGGGGAGCTGTTTTTT	CASSLRLAGNTGELFF
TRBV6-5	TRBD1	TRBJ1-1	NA	TGTGCCAGCACGTCGGGGGCAGGGGGTGAGAGAGCAGCTTTCTTT	CASTSGAGGERAAFF
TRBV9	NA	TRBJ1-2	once	TGTGCCAGCAGCCCCATCCCGGGGGGGCGGAACTATGGCTACACCTTC	CASSPIPGGRNYGYTF
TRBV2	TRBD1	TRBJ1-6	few	TGTGCCAGCAGTGGACAGGGAAGCAATTCACCCCTCCACTTT	CASSGQGSNSPLHF
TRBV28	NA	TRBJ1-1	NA	TGTGCCAGCAGTTTCGTAACGGGAGAAGCTTTCTTT	CASSFVTGEAFF
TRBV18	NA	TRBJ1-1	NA	TGTGCCAGCTCACGATCTGACAGCCGAGAGACTGAAGCTTTCTTT	CASSRSDSRETEAFF
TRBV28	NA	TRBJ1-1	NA	TGTGCCAGCAGTTTGCTGCGAGAAGCTTTCTTT	CASSLLREAFF
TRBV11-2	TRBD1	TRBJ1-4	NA	TGTGCCAGCACCACCGGGACAGGGACTCAAAAACTGTTTTTT	CASTTGTGTQKLFF
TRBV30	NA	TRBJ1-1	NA	TGTGCCTGGAGTCCCTTGAACACTGAAGCTTTCTTT	CAWSPLNTEAFF
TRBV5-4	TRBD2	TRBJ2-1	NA	TGTGCCAGCAGACTAGCGGGAGGCCCCCATGAGCAGTTCTTC	CASRLAGGPHEQFF
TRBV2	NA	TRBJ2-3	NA	TGTGCCAGCAGTGGGAACAGGCGAACAGATACGCAGTATTTT	CASSGNRRTDTQYF
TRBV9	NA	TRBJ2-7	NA	TGTGCCAGCAGCCCGCGGGCGGGATTGAACTACGAGCAGTACTTC	CASSPRAGLNYEQYF
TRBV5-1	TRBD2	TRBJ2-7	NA	TGCGCCAGCAGCTTGGGCGGGACTAGCGGGATAGGCGAGCAGTACTTC	CASSLGGTSGIGEQYF
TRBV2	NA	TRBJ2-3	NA	TGTGCCAGCGGGAAAAGCGGGTCCCCCACAGATACGCAGTATTTT	CASGKSGSPTDTQYF
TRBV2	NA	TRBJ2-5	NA	TGTGCCAGCAATGCGGAAACTATCCAAGAGACCCAGTACTTC	CASNAETIQETQYF
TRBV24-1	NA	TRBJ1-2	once	TGTGCCACCAGTGAACCAGGGCGGAACTATGGCTACACCTTC	CATSEPGRNYGYTF
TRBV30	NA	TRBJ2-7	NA	TGTGCCTGGAGTGCCAGCGACAGGACCTACGAGCAGTACTTC	CAWSASDRTYEQYF
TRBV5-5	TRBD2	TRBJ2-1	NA	TGTGCCAGGGGACTAGCACCGAACAATGAGCAGTTCTTC	CARGLAPNNEQFF
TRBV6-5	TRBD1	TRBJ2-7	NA	TGTGCCAGCAGTTCCGGGACGCCCGACAGGGACGAGCAGTACTTC	CASSSGTPDRDEQYF
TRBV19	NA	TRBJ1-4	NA	TGTGCCAGTAGTCGTAGACAGAATGAAAAACTGTTTTTT	CASSRRQNEKLFF
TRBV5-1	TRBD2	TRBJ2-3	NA	TGCGCCAGCAGCCCGTTAGCGGGAGCCGGAGCAGATACGCAGTATTTT	CASSPLAGAGADTQYF
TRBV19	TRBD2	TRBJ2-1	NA	TGTGCCAGTAAGAATAGCGGGAGCCTCCTAGGCGCCTACAATGAGCAGTTCTTC	CASKNSGSLLGAYNEQFF
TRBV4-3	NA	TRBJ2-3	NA	TGCGCCAGCAGCCAAGATGGGGCGGGGAGCACAGATACGCAGTATTTT	CASSQDGAGSTDTQYF
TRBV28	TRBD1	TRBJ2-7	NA	TGTGCCAGCAGTTCCCGACAGGGGGCTGGATACGAGCAGTACTTC	CASSSRQGAGYEQYF
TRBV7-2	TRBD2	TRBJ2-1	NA	TGTGCCAGCAGCTTATCTTCACTAGCGTTCGATGAGCAGTTCTTC	CASSLSSLAFDEQFF
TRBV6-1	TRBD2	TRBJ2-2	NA	TGTGCCAGCAGTGAATCGGGGGGACGAATCCCGGGGGAGCTGTTTTTT	CASSESGGRIPGELFF
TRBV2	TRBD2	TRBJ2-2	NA	TGTGCCAGCAGTTTAGCGGGAGACAACACCGGGGAGCTGTTTTTT	CASSLAGDNTGELFF
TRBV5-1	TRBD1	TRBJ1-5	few	TGCGCCAGCAGGTGGGGGACAGGGGGCAATCAGCCCCAGCATTTT	CASRWGTGGNQPQHF
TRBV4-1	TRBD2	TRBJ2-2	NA	TGCGCCAGCAGCCAAACTAGCGGGAGAACCGGGGAGCTGTTTTTT	CASSQTSGRTGELFF
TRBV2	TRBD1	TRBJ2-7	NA	TGTGCCACCCTCGAGGCTGGGACAGCGACCTACTACGAGCAGTACTTC	CATLEAGTATYYEQYF